This TCR beta chain is drawn from a study of blood T cell repertoires in COVID-19. Assay used: immunoSEQ multiplex PCR; TCRdb lists only in-frame clones, some missing. Here the sample spans around 330,000 clones, 85% being singletons. This CDR3 has 14 amino acids. With 0 bases removed from V and 6 bases from J, the gap between germline ends came to 11 bases. The germline V gene has CDR1 LGHDT and CDR2 YNNKEL (reference sequence). Recruitment covered 20 to 25 US areas and drew participants whose ages spanned 18 to 89 years. This TCR derives from a woman aged 25 to 39 who had been exposed to COVID-19. The rearrangement uses TRBV3-1 (or the pseudogene TRBV3-2) and TRBJ1-2; D possibly corresponds to TRBD1 (5 bases). Material: PBMCs or T cells enriched from blood (not recorded which). The CDR3 region is CASSQDRQGNGYTF. CDR3 DNA sequence: TGTGCCAGCAGCCAAGATCGGCAGGGCAATGGCTACACCTTC.